This TCR beta chain was identified in a study of blood T cell repertoires in COVID-19. The table came from immunoSEQ multiplex PCR; TCRdb's copy has only in-frame clones and leaves some out. The table lists around 140,000 clones, 85% of them singletons. Germline V gene sequence: CDR1 LNHDA, CDR2 SQIVND (reference sequence). Trimming took 10 bases from V and 1 from J, leaving 17 bases between them. This CDR3 spans 15 amino acids. This clonotype was sampled from a human donor with acute or convalescent COVID-19. The donor label of this sample is uncertain. The V and J genes are TRBV19 and TRBJ1-5; a possible D gene is TRBD1 (6 bases). Sequenced: peripheral blood. CDR3 sequence (DNA): TGTGCCACAGACCTGGGGGCAGGGAGCAATCAGCCCCAGCATTTT. This sequence encodes CATDLGAGSNQPQHF.